This T cell receptor beta chain emerged from a study of shared clonotypes between healthy human individuals. About this clone: Its antigen is unidentified.

Nashville, Tennessee was home to all donors, who were Caucasian adults. Genomic DNA for unsorted samples, which was extracted with the QIAamp DNA Blood Mini kit, came from 99 million or so PBMCs. Germline CDR1 SGHAT, CDR2 FQNNGV. V gave up 0 bases and J gave up 3 bases, with 6 bases separating them. This CDR3 has 14 amino acids. Repertoires were generated with immunoSEQ multiplex PCR, while TCRdb's copy carries only in-frame clones and drops some. The sample contains 400,000 to 600,000 clones, over 75% of which appear only once. Study-level points and caveats: The authors sampled blood alone, and tissue repertoires likely differ.

V usage is TRBV11-2 and J usage is TRBJ1-5; D is unclear. Input material: PBMCs. This receptor was taken from a woman aged 40 to 55 in good health. Some clones in this sample may be carry-over from other donors' samples. The CDR3 region has the DNA TGTGCCAGCAGCTTAGAACGGAACAATCAGCCCCAGCATTTT. Its translation is CASSLERNNQPQHF.